The 2 T cell receptor beta chains below all came from one sample that was sequenced in a study of cytomegalovirus exposure and HLA in healthy donors (dated by TCRdb to the late 2010s). Library prep was done by the immunoSEQ multiplex PCR assay. A mixture of 60 forward primers for TCR Vbeta segments and 13 reverse primers for TCR Jbeta segments was used in the multiplex PCR. TCRdb holds this immuneACCESS table with in-frame rearrangements only. Some clones are missing; in checked studies, unresolved V genes explain under half, and the rest has no known cause. Counted in this sample were about 190,000 clones; around 75% of them appeared once. The ten largest clones capture 1.5% to 2% of the sample. Sample: PBMCs. The receptors come from a woman aged 50 to 60 in good health and CMV-seronegative.

The J gene is TRBJ2-3, the V gene TRBV6-5; 11 nucleotides match TRBD2. Germline-derived CDR1 and CDR2 are MNHEY and SVGAGI. J gave up 6 bases and V 2 bases, and 7 bases lay outside the gene matches. This CDR3 has 16 amino acids. The CDR3 here is CASSYALAGGSDTQYF. CDR3 nucleotides: TGTGCCAGCAGTTACGCCCTAGCGGGGGGCTCGGATACGCAGTATTTT.

The chain combines TRBV5-1 with TRBJ1-4; 7 nucleotides line up with TRBD1. The CDR3 sequence is 17 residues long. V shed 0 bases, J shed 8 bases, and the junction held 13 bases outside the gene matches. CDR1 is SGHRS and CDR2 is YFSETQ in the germline V gene. Written as DNA, the CDR3 is TGCGCCAGCAGCTTGGGTTACAAGACAGGGTATGAAGAAAAACTGTTTTTT. Amino acid sequence: CASSLGYKTGYEEKLFF.